The present TCR beta chain was sequenced within a study of T cells in Graves' hyperthyroidism and ophthalmopathy. Amplification of TCR beta CDR3 regions was performed using RNA transcripts as template. The HTBI primer set drove a first-round RT-PCR of the TCR CDR3. TCRdb reprocessed the multiplex PCR reads via MiXCR and lists one record per CDR3 protein. The top ten clones hold 25% to 30% of a sample with about 400,000 distinct CDR3 sequences, around an eighth of them seen once. V gave up 8 bases and J gave up 1 base; unmatched junction bases: 6. Germline CDR1 and CDR2: DFQATT and SNEGSKA (reference sequence). The CDR3 spans 14 residues.

The TCR comes from a man aged 45 to 65 with Graves' ophthalmopathy. V gene TRBV20-1 combines with J gene TRBJ2-2; 8 nucleotides align to TRBD1. Source material: blood. The CDR3 spells CSLGQGMNTGELFF. The CDR3 DNA follows: TGCAGTTTAGGACAGGGTATGAACACCGGGGAGCTGTTTTTT.